Shown below are 25 T cell receptor beta chains from a single sample sequenced in a study of T cell responses to AZD1222 COVID-19 vaccine (dated by TCRdb to the early 2020s). Library method: the immunoSEQ multiplex PCR assay. The clones in this table, taken by TCRdb from immuneACCESS, are in-frame only. Not every clone is retained; where verified, under half of the shortfall comes from an unresolved V gene, and the cause of the rest is unknown. The table for this sample lists more than 70,000 clones; over 70% of them were counted only once. 15% to 20% of the sample lies in the top ten. The time point label, as the study defines it: baseline before first vaccination. This material consisted of peripheral blood, taken on day 0 of AZD1222 vaccination. The source is an adult in good health.

The CDR3 DNA reads TGTGCAAGTCGTTTCGGGTCCCGTGGGGTGCCCCAGCATTTT. Translated: CASRFGSRGVPQHF. The gene calls are TRBV12-2 and TRBJ1-5. TRBV12-2 is designated a pseudogene. CDR3 size: 14 residues.

This clone was observed once. The chain carries TRBV7-9 and TRBJ2-7, with 7 nucleotides matching TRBD1. Germline-derived CDR1 and CDR2 are SEHNR and FQNEAQ (reference sequence). The CDR3 length is 14 residues. V lost 5 bases, J lost 5 bases, and 9 bases stayed unmatched. CDR3 nucleotide sequence: TGTGCCAGCAGCCCAACGACAGGGACCAACGAGCAGTACTTC. It encodes CASSPTTGTNEQYF. Filled out from reference TRBV7-9 and TRBJ2-7, the complete variable domain reads DTGVSQNPRHKITKRGQNVTFRCDPISEHNRLYWYRQTLGQGPEFLTYFQNEAQLEKSRLLSDRFSAERPKGSFSTLEIQRTEQGDSAMYLCASSPTTGTNEQYFGPGTRLTVT.

The chain has TRBV2 and TRBJ1-5, with no clear D. V was trimmed by 1 base and J by 4 bases, leaving 17 bases between them. The V gene's germline CDR1 is SNHLY and CDR2 FYNNEI. The CDR3 has 17 amino acids. The CDR3 protein is CASSEDPRVLWNQPQHF. The CDR3 bases are TGTGCCAGCAGTGAAGATCCTAGGGTGTTGTGGAATCAGCCCCAGCATTTT.

This sequence joins TRBV15 and TRBJ1-2; D not certain. The CDR3 runs 13 residues. Germline CDR1 reads LNHNV; CDR2 reads YYDKDF (reference sequence). Trimming shortened V by 0 bases and J by 5 bases, and 7 bases separated the two germline ends. DNA for the CDR3: TGTGCCACCAGCAGAGATCGTCAGTATGGCTACACCTTC. Translated: CATSRDRQYGYTF.

The J gene is TRBJ1-6, the V gene TRBV6-5, with a tentative D call TRBD1 (6 bases). The CDR3 sequence is 16 residues long. Trimming shortened V by 0 bases and J by 9 bases, and 15 bases separated the two germline ends. Germline-derived CDR1 and CDR2 are MNHEY and SVGAGI. CDR3 in DNA: TGTGCCAGCAGTTACTCCAATCAGGGGACCCCTTCACCCCTCCACTTT. This codes for CASSYSNQGTPSPLHF.

The V call is TRBV25-1, the J call TRBJ2-2, with TRBD1 matching 7 bases. This CDR3 comprises 15 residues. The V and J ends lost 4 bases and 8 bases, in that order; junction bases with no gene match: 10. Germline V lookup: CDR1 MGHDK, CDR2 SYGVNS. The CDR3 sequence: CASSALDRDSGELFF. The CDR3, as DNA: TGTGCCAGCAGTGCCCTAGACAGGGATTCGGGGGAGCTGTTTTTT. The full variable domain, completed using reference TRBV25-1 and TRBJ2-2, is EADIYQTPRYLVIGTGKKITLECSQTMGHDKMYWYQQDPGMELHLIHYSYGVNSTEKGDLSSESTVSRIRTEHFPLTLESARPSHTSQYLCASSALDRDSGELFFGEGSRLTVL.

V gene TRBV10-3 combines with J gene TRBJ1-1; D call uncertain. Trimming left V 3 bases short and J 1 base short, with 6 bases between. This CDR3 has 13 amino acids. CDR1 is ENHRY and CDR2 is SYGVKD in the germline V gene. DNA of the CDR3: TGTGCCATCAGTGACCATAAGAACACTGAAGCTTTCTTT. Protein: CAISDHKNTEAFF.

This clone came up once. This chain connects TRBV4-2 to TRBJ2-3; tentatively, D is TRBD2 (5 bases). The CDR3 contains 17 residues. The ends were cut back, 1 base at V and 2 bases at J, with 16 bases in the middle. Looked up from germline, CDR1 is LGHNA and CDR2 is YNFKEQ. Here the CDR3 reads CASSQGWVGMYTDTQYF. DNA for the CDR3: TGTGCCAGCAGCCAAGGTTGGGTCGGGATGTACACAGATACGCAGTATTTT.

The chain links TRBV10-1 to TRBJ2-7; no clear D. Trimming shortened V by 5 bases and J by 0 bases, and 8 bases separated the two germline ends. The germline V gene has CDR1 WNHNN and CDR2 SYGVQD (reference sequence). The CDR3 is 13 residues long. The CDR3 is CASSSSVSYEQYF. The CDR3 region has the DNA TGCGCCAGCAGTTCGTCGGTCTCCTACGAGCAGTACTTC.

V usage is TRBV27 and J usage is TRBJ2-2; TRBD1 might be the D (6 bases). Trimming shortened V by 5 bases and J by 4 bases, and 11 bases separated the two germline ends. From germline, CDR1 is MNHEY and CDR2 SMNVEV (reference sequence). This CDR3 has 14 amino acids. The CDR3 region is CASSHRVSTGELFF. In nucleotides, the CDR3 is TGTGCCAGCAGTCACAGGGTGAGCACCGGGGAGCTGTTTTTT.

This clone came up a few times. This chain joins TRBV12-3 or TRBV12-4 and TRBJ1-5, with 7 bases lining up with TRBD1. This CDR3 spans 13 amino acids. V lost 8 bases, J lost 4 bases, and 5 bases stayed unmatched. This CDR3 is CASSGTDNQPQHF. Written as DNA, the CDR3 is TGTGCCAGCTCCGGGACAGATAATCAGCCCCAGCATTTT.

The rearrangement uses TRBV6-1 and TRBJ1-2; D is unclear. Trimming took off 1 base at V and 4 bases at J, with 7 bases between the two ends. Per germline, CDR1 MNHNS and CDR2 SASEGT. The CDR3 sequence is 13 residues long. The CDR3: CASSEVALYGYTF. The CDR3 DNA is TGTGCCAGCAGTGAAGTGGCCCTCTATGGCTACACCTTC.

The chain couples TRBV5-3 to TRBJ2-5, with TRBD2 identical over 13 bases. TRBV5-3 is an ORF, and what it does is uncertain. The V segment lost 2 bases and the J segment 5 bases; nucleotides outside the gene matches: 9. The CDR3 has 17 amino acids. CDR3 bases: TGTGCCAGAAGCTTACTAGCGGGAGGGCCAAAAAGGGAGACCCAGTACTTC. Amino acid sequence: CARSLLAGGPKRETQYF.

This clone was observed a few times. V and J are TRBV23-1 and TRBJ1-1, with D possibly TRBD1 on 5 matching bases. TRBV23-1 is annotated as an ORF whose role is uncertain. V lost 3 bases and J lost 3, with 11 bases in between. CDR3 length: 14 residues. This chain's CDR3 is CASSHHRRDTEAFF. The DNA of the CDR3 is TGCGCCAGCAGTCACCACAGGAGAGACACTGAAGCTTTCTTT.

The V gene is TRBV5-6, the J gene TRBJ1-1; D remains ambiguous. Trimming took 1 base from V and 1 from J, leaving 8 bases between them. The CDR3 covers 14 residues. Per the germline V gene, CDR1 is SGHDT and CDR2 is YYEEEE. CDR3 nucleotide sequence: TGTGCCAGCAGCTTGCCTTCTCAGAACACTGAAGCTTTCTTT. Translation: CASSLPSQNTEAFF.

DNA of the CDR3: TGTGCCAGCAGTTTATCTCGGCGGATAAGCAATCAGCCCCAGCATTTT. This sequence encodes CASSLSRRISNQPQHF. The chain has TRBV28 and TRBJ1-5; no clear D. V was pared by 1 base and J by 1 base, with 11 bases between. Germline V gene data show CDR1 as MDHEN and CDR2 as SYDVKM. The CDR3 consists of 16 residues.

This clone was seen only once. The rearrangement links TRBV3-1 (or the pseudogene TRBV3-2) to TRBJ1-5, with a weak D call TRBD1 (5 bases). CDR1 is LGHDT, CDR2 YNNKEL, per germline (reference sequence). This CDR3 region has 17 residues. V shed 6 bases and J shed 0 bases, with 18 bases lying between them. CDR3 region: CASSLTGTLYSNQPQHF. CDR3 coding DNA: TGTGCCAGCAGTCTAACCGGGACCCTTTATAGCAATCAGCCCCAGCATTTT.

The CDR3 DNA sequence: TGTGCCAGCACCACCGAGAAGATTCGCGGCTACACCTTC. It is translated as CASTTEKIRGYTF. The chain combines TRBV6-5 with TRBJ1-2, with no clear D. The CDR3 runs to 13 residues. Germline V gives CDR1 MNHEY, CDR2 SVGAGI. The V end lost 7 bases, the J end lost 8 bases, and 17 bases lay between the germline ends.

The rearrangement joins TRBV6-5 to TRBJ2-1; 11 nucleotides agree with TRBD1. The CDR3 is made up of 14 amino acids. The trim removed 11 bases at V and 7 bases at J, leaving 10 bases unmatched. CDR1 is MNHEY and CDR2 is SVGAGI in the germline V gene. CDR3 sequence reads: CAARKGTGGNEQFF. DNA for the CDR3: TGTGCCGCCCGGAAGGGGACAGGGGGAAATGAGCAGTTCTTC.

This clone was seen a handful of times. The chain carries TRBV5-1 and TRBJ1-4, with D unclear. CDR3 size: 15 residues. Trimming removed 0 bases from V and 6 bases from J, with 12 bases in between. Per germline, CDR1 SGHRS and CDR2 YFSETQ. CDR3 in DNA: TGCGCCAGCAGCTTGGCCGCATCCCACGATGAAAAACTGTTTTTT. It specifies CASSLAASHDEKLFF. The complete variable domain, with remaining parts taken from reference TRBV5-1 and TRBJ1-4, reads KAGVTQTPRYLIKTRGQQVTLSCSPISGHRSVSWYQQTPGQGLQFLFEYFSETQRNKGNFPGRFSGRQFSNSRSEMNVSTLELGDSALYLCASSLAASHDEKLFFGSGTQLSVL.

CDR3 DNA: TGTGCCAGCACCCTCCAGACCGACAGGGAAGCTTTCTTT. Translated: CASTLQTDREAFF. The V gene is TRBV28, the J gene TRBJ1-1; possible D gene TRBD1, 6 bases. This CDR3 has 13 amino acids. CDR1 is MDHEN and CDR2 is SYDVKM in the germline V gene. V was clipped by 7 bases and J by 8 bases, with 17 bases between them.

The chain combines TRBV27 with TRBJ2-7; 14 bases fit TRBD2. Germline CDR1 is MNHEY and CDR2 is SMNVEV (reference sequence). This CDR3 has 16 amino acids. The V segment lost 6 bases and the J segment 11 bases; nucleotides outside the gene matches: 15. The DNA of the CDR3 is TGTGCCAGCAGCCAAGGACTAGCGGGAGGTCACCAAACGGAGTACTTC. Its protein is CASSQGLAGGHQTEYF.

The CDR3 coding sequence is TGTGCTAGTGGTGCCGGGACTACCTTTGAGCAGTACTTC. Translating it yields CASGAGTTFEQYF. The rearrangement links TRBV12-5 to TRBJ2-7; 7 positions agree with TRBD2. V gave up 5 bases and J gave up 7 bases; unmatched junction bases: 8. The CDR3 has 13 amino acids. Germline V gene lookup returns CDR1 LGHNT and CDR2 FRNRAP.

This sequence joins TRBV30 and TRBJ1-1, with 8 bases lining up with TRBD1. There are 13 residues in the CDR3. The germline gives CDR1 GTSNPN, CDR2 SVGIG (reference sequence). Germline trimming cut 1 base from V and 4 bases from J; bases unmatched to any gene: 2. The CDR3 nucleotides read TGTGCCTGGAGTGCCGACAGGGGCACTGAAGCTTTCTTT. Its translation is CAWSADRGTEAFF. Together with reference TRBV30 and TRBJ1-1, the CDR3 gives the full variable domain: SQTIHQWPATLVQPVGSPLSLECTVEGTSNPNLYWYRQAAGRGLQLLFYSVGIGQISSEVPQNLSASRPQDRQFILSSKKLLLSDSGFYLCAWSADRGTEAFFGQGTRLTVV.

The chain has TRBV20-1 and TRBJ1-4; D gene uncertain. Per the germline V gene, CDR1 is DFQATT and CDR2 is SNEGSKA (reference sequence). The CDR3 totals 13 residues. The ends were cut back, 3 bases at V and 8 bases at J, with 13 bases in the middle. CDR3 sequence reads: CSASGGVNEKLFF. Here the CDR3 DNA reads TGCAGTGCTAGTGGTGGGGTAAACGAAAAACTGTTTTTT.